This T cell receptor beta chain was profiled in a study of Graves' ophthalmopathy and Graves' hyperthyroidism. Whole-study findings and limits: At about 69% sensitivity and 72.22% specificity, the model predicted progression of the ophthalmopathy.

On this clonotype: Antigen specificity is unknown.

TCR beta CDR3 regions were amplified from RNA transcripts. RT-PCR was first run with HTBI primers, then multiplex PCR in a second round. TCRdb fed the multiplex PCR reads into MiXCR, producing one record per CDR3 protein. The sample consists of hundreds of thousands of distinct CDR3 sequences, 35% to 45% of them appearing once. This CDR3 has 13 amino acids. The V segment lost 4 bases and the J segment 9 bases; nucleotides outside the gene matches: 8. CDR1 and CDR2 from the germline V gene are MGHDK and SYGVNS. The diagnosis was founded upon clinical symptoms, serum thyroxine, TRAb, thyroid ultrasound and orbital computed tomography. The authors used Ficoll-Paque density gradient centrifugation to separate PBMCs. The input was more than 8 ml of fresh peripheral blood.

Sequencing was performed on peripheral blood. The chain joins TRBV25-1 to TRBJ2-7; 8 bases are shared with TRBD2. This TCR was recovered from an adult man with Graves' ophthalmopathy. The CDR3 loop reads CASSARGGRSQYF. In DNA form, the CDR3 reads TGTGCCAGCAGTGCACGGGGGGGGAGGTCGCAGTACTTC.